This T cell receptor (beta chain) was identified during a study of breast tumors, draining lymph nodes, adjacent tissues. Points from the study as a whole: Tumor and nontumor repertoires were significantly more similar in luminal-like than in basal-like breast cancer.

TCRdb reanalysed the multiplex PCR reads using MiXCR and keeps one entry per CDR3 protein. The profile shows 14,000 to 15,000 distinct CDR3 sequences, around 47% of them singletons. From its first to its last residue, the CDR3 has 24 amino acids. As to this clonotype: The antigen is unknown. The DNA is omitted, as the CDR3 cannot be located on it reliably, and the CDR3 follows TCRdb's listing.

This TCR came from a female donor with breast cancer. Some clones in this sample may be carry-over from other donors' samples. V is TRBV12-3 or TRBV12-4 and J is TRBJ1-5. Sequenced material: tumor-adjacent breast tissue. The CDR3 sequence: CASSLKANYGYTFGSGFSNQPQHF.